These 27 T cell receptor beta chains were all obtained from the same sample, sequenced in a study of blood T cell repertoires in COVID-19. Produced via immunoSEQ multiplex PCR; TCRdb's table is partial and in-frame only. This repertoire shows 95,000 or so clones, about 88% found once; its top ten account for 1.2%. The specimen was peripheral blood. The receptors here all came from a man older than 75 with active or convalescent COVID-19.

The rearrangement links TRBV5-1 to TRBJ1-1; weak D call: TRBD1 (5 bases). CDR1 is SGHRS and CDR2 is YFSETQ in the germline V gene. The V end lost 0 bases, the J end lost 5 bases, and 11 bases lay between the germline ends. CDR3 size: 14 residues. The chain's CDR3 is CASSLASGRTEAFF. Written as DNA, the CDR3 is TGCGCCAGCAGCTTGGCATCAGGGCGGACTGAAGCTTTCTTT. Full variable domain (missing parts from reference TRBV5-1 and TRBJ1-1): KAGVTQTPRYLIKTRGQQVTLSCSPISGHRSVSWYQQTPGQGLQFLFEYFSETQRNKGNFPGRFSGRQFSNSRSEMNVSTLELGDSALYLCASSLASGRTEAFFGQGTRLTVV.

The CDR3 region has the DNA TGTGCCAGCAGCTTAACTGGGACTAGCGGGAGTGGGGGACAGTTCTTC. Protein sequence: CASSLTGTSGSGGQFF. This chain joins TRBV11-2 and TRBJ2-1; 14 bases line up with TRBD2. J lost 13 bases, V lost 2 bases, and 10 bases had no gene match. CDR3 length: 16 residues. Per germline, CDR1 SGHAT and CDR2 FQNNGV.

As concerns this clone: Germline and junction disagree at one end, which may indicate a read error. Other DNA sequences of this sample code for an identical CDR3. The chain carries TRBV29-1 and TRBJ2-1; 9 bases align to TRBD1. The CDR3 sequence is 14 residues long. Germline values: CDR1 SQVTM, CDR2 ANQGSEA. CDR3 residues: CSVEGTGSYNEQFF. CDR3 nucleotide sequence: TGCAGCGTGGAAGGGACAGGGTCCTACAATGAGCAGTTCTTC.

On this clone: One end of the junction varies from germline; a read error may be responsible. V and J are TRBV6-5 and TRBJ2-6; D is unclear. CDR3 length: 13 amino acids. Germline V gives CDR1 MNHEY, CDR2 SVGAGI. The CDR3, as DNA: TGTGCGAGCAAACTTTCAGGGGCCAACGTCCTGACTTTC. This gives the protein CASKLSGANVLTF.

The chain employs TRBV5-1 and TRBJ1-2; 9 bases match TRBD1. Germline loops: CDR1 SGHRS, CDR2 YFSETQ. Trimming at V came to 0 bases and at J to 7 bases, leaving 10 bases not matched to a gene. The CDR3 has 16 amino acids. The CDR3 spells CASSLAVGGQGSGYTF. In DNA form, the CDR3 reads TGCGCCAGCAGCTTGGCAGTCGGGGGACAGGGCTCTGGCTACACCTTC.

The CDR3 region is CASSGPSGYNEQFF. CDR3 in DNA: TGTGCCAGCAGCGGGCCTAGCGGGTACAATGAGCAGTTCTTC. This chain connects TRBV9 to TRBJ2-1; TRBD2 matches 8 bases. J was trimmed by 4 bases and V by 3 bases; bases with no gene match: 3. Germline loops: CDR1 SGDLS, CDR2 YYNGEE. The CDR3 is 14 amino acids.

The chain carries TRBV5-4 and TRBJ1-2, with TRBD1 as a possible D gene (5 bases). The CDR3 totals 14 residues. The ends were cut back, 1 base at V and 4 bases at J, with 11 bases in the middle. Germline CDR1 is SGHNT and CDR2 is YYREEE (reference sequence). The CDR3 coding sequence is TGTGCCAGCAGCTTGTCAGGGTTTGTCTATGGCTACACCTTC. Translated, it gives CASSLSGFVYGYTF.

The gene calls are TRBV27 and TRBJ2-1, with D possibly being TRBD2 (6 bases). The CDR3 covers 15 residues. V dropped 3 bases and J dropped 1 base, with 10 bases sitting between them. CDR1 is MNHEY and CDR2 is SMNVEV in the germline V gene (reference sequence). Written as DNA, the CDR3 is TGTGCCAGCAGTTTGGAGGGGCTATCCTACAATGAGCAGTTCTTC. It codes for CASSLEGLSYNEQFF.

The chain links TRBV4-3 to TRBJ1-6; D gene uncertain. CDR1 and CDR2 (germline): LGHNA, YSLEER. The CDR3 is made up of 14 amino acids. The ends were cut back, 3 bases at V and 14 bases at J, with 17 bases in the middle. The CDR3 DNA is TGCGCCAGCAGCCATGAAGGGTCAGCGGCGGCCCTCCACTTT. Encoded protein: CASSHEGSAAALHF.

This clone has a single count. The rearrangement uses TRBV28 and TRBJ2-1, with TRBD2 matching 8 bases. V dropped 6 bases and J dropped 7; count of bases not matched to a gene: 5. The germline gives CDR1 MDHEN, CDR2 SYDVKM. The CDR3 runs to 13 residues. CDR3 sequence reads: CASSLAGLNEQFF. CDR3 DNA sequence: TGTGCCAGCAGCTTAGCGGGATTGAATGAGCAGTTCTTC.

This clone was seen a single time. The chain couples TRBV6-6 to TRBJ2-7, with 10 bases aligning to TRBD1. The CDR3 has 13 residues. Looked up from germline, CDR1 is MNHNY and CDR2 is SVGAGI (reference sequence). V shed 10 bases, J shed 6 bases, and the junction held 9 bases outside the gene matches. CDR3 protein: CAIKTGGSLEQYF. DNA for the CDR3: TGTGCCATCAAGACAGGGGGCTCCCTCGAGCAGTACTTC.

The chain carries TRBV11-3 and TRBJ1-6; no firm D call. Trimming stripped 0 bases from V and 7 bases from J, with 4 bases between. The CDR3 contains 13 residues. Germline V CDR1 and CDR2: SGHNT, YENEEA. The CDR3 nucleotides are TGTGCCAGCAGCTTAGAGTCGAATTCACCCCTCCACTTT. Translating it yields CASSLESNSPLHF.

V and J are TRBV28 and TRBJ2-2; 8 bases align to TRBD2. After removal of 7 bases from V and 2 bases from J, the junction contained 6 bases not matched to a gene. The CDR3 has 15 residues. The germline V gene has CDR1 MDHEN and CDR2 SYDVKM. In DNA form, the CDR3 reads TGTGCCAGCAACCCAGCGGGAGCAAACACCGGGGAGCTGTTTTTT. Its protein product is CASNPAGANTGELFF. Complete variable domain (other parts from reference TRBV28 and TRBJ2-2): DVKVTQSSRYLVKRTGEKVFLECVQDMDHENMFWYRQDPGLGLRLIYFSYDVKMKEKGDIPEGYSVSREKKERFSLILESASTNQTSMYLCASNPAGANTGELFFGEGSRLTVL.

The chain carries TRBV4-1 and TRBJ2-1, with 9 bases fitting TRBD2. This CDR3 contains 18 residues. With 0 bases clipped from V and 0 bases from J, the junction kept 6 bases outside the gene matches. Germline-derived CDR1 and CDR2 are MGHRA and YSYEKL. The CDR3 DNA reads TGCGCCAGCAGCCAAGAGCTTCTAGCGGGGAGCTCCTACAATGAGCAGTTCTTC. Residues: CASSQELLAGSSYNEQFF.

The V gene is TRBV10-3, the J gene TRBJ2-7, with 9 bases aligning to TRBD1. The V and J ends lost 10 bases and 0 bases, in that order; junction bases with no gene match: 10. The CDR3 contains 15 residues. Germline V gene data show CDR1 as ENHRY and CDR2 as SYGVKD. The CDR3 DNA reads as TGTGCCAACAGCCCTGGGACAGGGAGCTCCTACGAGCAGTACTTC. It encodes CANSPGTGSSYEQYF.

This clone was seen more than once but under ten times. V gene TRBV5-3 combines with J gene TRBJ1-5, with D maybe TRBD1 (5 bases). TRBV5-3 is identified as an open reading frame with a role that is uncertain. The ends were cut back, 2 bases at V and 3 bases at J, with 9 bases in the middle. This CDR3 has 14 residues. Written as DNA, the CDR3 is TGTGCCAGAAGCTTTGAGGGACTCAATCAGCCCCAGCATTTT. This codes for CARSFEGLNQPQHF.

The chain recombines TRBV9 with TRBJ2-5; 7 bases fit TRBD1. Unmatched junction bases numbered 2, after V lost 4 bases and J lost 2 bases. The CDR3 has 13 amino acids. Germline V lookup: CDR1 SGDLS, CDR2 YYNGEE. The CDR3 coding sequence is TGTGCCAGCAGCTTCAGGGGGCAAGAGACCCAGTACTTC. This gives the protein CASSFRGQETQYF.

This rearrangement joins TRBV7-9 to TRBJ2-7, with TRBD1 matching 9 bases. Trimming removed 5 bases from V and 3 bases from J; junction bases left unmatched: 11. This CDR3 is built from 16 residues. The V gene's germline CDR1 is SEHNR and CDR2 FQNEAQ (reference sequence). CDR3 sequence: CASSPQDRGDNYEQYF. DNA for the CDR3: TGTGCCAGCAGCCCACAAGACAGGGGGGATAACTACGAGCAGTACTTC.

To note about this clone: Other DNA sequences from this sample encode an identical CDR3 as well. This chain joins TRBV5-1 and TRBJ2-3; 7 bases line up with TRBD2. The CDR3 totals 16 residues. Trimming cost V 0 bases and J 1 base; bases outside gene matches: 5. CDR1 is SGHRS, CDR2 YFSETQ, per germline. CDR3 nucleotide sequence: TGCGCCAGCAGCTTGGGGTCTAGCGGAGGCACAGATACGCAGTATTTT. It encodes CASSLGSSGGTDTQYF.

The V call is TRBV5-8, the J call TRBJ1-6; TRBD1 matches 7 bases. The germline CDR1 and CDR2 sequences are SGHTS and YDEGEE. V dropped 4 bases and J dropped 6; count of bases not matched to a gene: 7. The CDR3 consists of 15 residues. CDR3 protein: CASSGGRDSNSPLHF. The CDR3 DNA sequence: TGTGCCAGCAGCGGCGGACGGGACAGTAATTCACCCCTCCACTTT.

V usage is TRBV15 and J usage is TRBJ1-3, with 9 bases fitting TRBD1. The V gene end was trimmed by 4 bases and the J gene end by 1 base; junction bases not matched to a gene: 5. The CDR3 is 16 residues long. Germline V CDR1 and CDR2: LNHNV, YYDKDF (reference sequence). In nucleotides, the CDR3 is TGTGCCACCAGCAAGAGACAGGGGGAATCTGGAAACACCATATATTTT. It codes for CATSKRQGESGNTIYF. The full variable domain, in which reference TRBV15 and TRBJ1-3 provide the parts outside the CDR3, is DAMVIQNPRYQVTQFGKPVTLSCSQTLNHNVMYWYQQKSSQAPKLLFHYYDKDFNNEADTPDNFQSRRPNTSFCFLDIRSPGLGDTAMYLCATSKRQGESGNTIYFGEGSWLTVV.

The chain employs TRBV19 and TRBJ1-2; 7 nucleotides align to TRBD1. After removal of 6 bases from V and 1 base from J, the junction contained 11 bases not matched to a gene. The germline V gene encodes CDR1 LNHDA and CDR2 SQIVND (reference sequence). There are 16 residues in the CDR3. The CDR3 coding sequence is TGTGCCAGTAGCCTACCCGGGACAGCAGATAACTATGGCTACACCTTC. This codes for CASSLPGTADNYGYTF. The complete variable domain, with remaining parts taken from reference TRBV19 and TRBJ1-2, reads DGGITQSPKYLFRKEGQNVTLSCEQNLNHDAMYWYRQDPGQGLRLIYYSQIVNDFQKGDIAEGYSVSREKKESFPLTVTSAQKNPTAFYLCASSLPGTADNYGYTFGSGTRLTVV.

This sequence joins TRBV7-8 and TRBJ2-7; D possibly corresponds to TRBD2 (6 bases). The germline gives CDR1 SGHVS, CDR2 FQNEAQ. Trimming cost V 5 bases and J 3 bases, with 14 bases left between them. There are 14 residues in the CDR3. CDR3: CASSPRDLGYEQYF. Here the CDR3 DNA reads TGTGCCAGCAGCCCACGGGACTTAGGCTACGAGCAGTACTTC. The full variable domain, with the rest looked up from reference TRBV7-8 and TRBJ2-7, is GAGVSQSPRYKVAKRGQDVALRCDPISGHVSLFWYQQALGQGPEFLTYFQNEAQLDKSGLPSDRFFAERPEGSVSTLKIQRTQQEDSAVYLCASSPRDLGYEQYFGPGTRLTVT.

The chain carries TRBV7-2 and TRBJ1-5; 7 bases are a match to TRBD1. This CDR3 has 15 amino acids. Germline V gives CDR1 SGHTA, CDR2 FQGNSA. Unmatched junction bases numbered 11, after V lost 6 bases and J lost 6 bases. The CDR3 region is CASSLRKGAGQPQHF. The CDR3 DNA reads as TGTGCCAGCAGTCTTAGGAAGGGGGCTGGTCAGCCCCAGCATTTT.

The chain has TRBV5-6 and TRBJ2-6; D remains ambiguous. Per germline, CDR1 SGHDT and CDR2 YYEEEE. V was pared by 4 bases and J by 4 bases, with 6 bases between. The CDR3 consists of 13 residues. The CDR3 region is CASSRVGANVLTF. As DNA, the CDR3 is TGTGCCAGCAGCCGTGTGGGGGCCAACGTCCTGACTTTC.

This clone was detected only once. This rearrangement joins TRBV13 to TRBJ2-2, with 11 bases fitting TRBD1. The junction had 9 bases not matched to a gene; V was cut back by 5 bases and J by 7 bases. Germline V CDR1 and CDR2: PRHDT, FYEKMQ (reference sequence). The CDR3 sequence is 16 residues long. CDR3 protein: CASSRRTGGAGGELFF. The CDR3 nucleotides read TGTGCCAGCAGCCGAAGGACAGGGGGCGCGGGCGGGGAGCTGTTTTTT.

This chain joins TRBV2 and TRBJ2-3; 11 bases line up with TRBD2. Germline V lookup: CDR1 SNHLY, CDR2 FYNNEI. The CDR3 length is 11 residues. J lost 9 bases, V lost 9 bases, and 2 bases had no gene match. The CDR3 spells CASRLAGTQYF. CDR3 DNA: TGTGCCAGTAGACTAGCGGGAACGCAGTATTTT. Supplemented by reference TRBV2 and TRBJ2-3, the full variable domain reads EPEVTQTPSHQVTQMGQEVILRCVPISNHLYFYWYRQILGQKVEFLVSFYNNEISEKSEIFDDQFSVERPDGSNFTLKIRSTKLEDSAMYFCASRLAGTQYFGPGTRLTVL.